This TCR beta chain appears in the sequencing data of a study of beta chain features in type 1 diabetes. Notes on the study in general: In every one of the four CD4+ subsets, TCRB CDR3s were moderately but significantly shorter in Type 1 diabetes patients. For cells with high TCR expression, cDNA sequencing could yield over-representation. The study found fewer insertions and more deletions at VDJ junctions in type 1 diabetes patients.

CD4+ cells of the naive, central memory, regulatory and stem cell-like memory types were sorted via CD45RO/CCR7/CD25/CD127/CD95/CD27. Comments on this clone: The antigen is unknown.

Sequencing targeted expressed TCRB transcripts, as all isolated RNA had been reverse transcribed. Method: immunoSEQ multiplex PCR; TCRdb's copy keeps in-frame clones and lacks some. Of about 660,000 clones listed, about 14% are singletons. The length of the CDR3 is 14 residues. Between the trimmed V and J ends, which lost 8 bases and 5 bases, there was a span of 15 bases. Germline CDR1 and CDR2: SEHNR and FQNEAQ (reference sequence). The TCR comes from a man in his late teens or twenties with type 1 diabetes. The sample comprised naive CD4+ T cells from blood. The chain has TRBV7-9 and TRBJ2-2; no reliable D call. This CDR3 is CASPRTPGTGELFF. CDR3 nucleotides: TGTGCCAGCCCCCGAACCCCGGGTACCGGGGAGCTGTTTTTT.